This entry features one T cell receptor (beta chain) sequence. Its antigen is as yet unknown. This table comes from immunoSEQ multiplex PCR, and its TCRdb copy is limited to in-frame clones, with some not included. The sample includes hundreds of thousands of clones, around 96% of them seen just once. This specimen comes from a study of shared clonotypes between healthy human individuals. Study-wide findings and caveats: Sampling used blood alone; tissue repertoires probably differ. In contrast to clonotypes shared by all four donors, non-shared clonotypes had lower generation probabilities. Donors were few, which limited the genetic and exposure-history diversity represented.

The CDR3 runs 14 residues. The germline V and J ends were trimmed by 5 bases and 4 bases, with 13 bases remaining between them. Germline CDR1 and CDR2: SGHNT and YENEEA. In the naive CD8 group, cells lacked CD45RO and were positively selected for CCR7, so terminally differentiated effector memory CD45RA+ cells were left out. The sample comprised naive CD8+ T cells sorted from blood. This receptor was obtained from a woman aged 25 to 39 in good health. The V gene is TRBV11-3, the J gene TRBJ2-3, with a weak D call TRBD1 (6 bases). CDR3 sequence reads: CASSTTGPPDTQYF. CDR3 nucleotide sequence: TGTGCCAGCAGCACGACAGGCCCCCCAGATACGCAGTATTTT. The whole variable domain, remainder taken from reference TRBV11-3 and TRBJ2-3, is EAGVVQSPRYKIIEKKQPVAFWCNPISGHNTLYWYLQNLGQGPELLIRYENEEAVDDSQLPKDRFSAERLKGVDSTLKIQPAELGDSAVYLCASSTTGPPDTQYFGPGTRLTVL.